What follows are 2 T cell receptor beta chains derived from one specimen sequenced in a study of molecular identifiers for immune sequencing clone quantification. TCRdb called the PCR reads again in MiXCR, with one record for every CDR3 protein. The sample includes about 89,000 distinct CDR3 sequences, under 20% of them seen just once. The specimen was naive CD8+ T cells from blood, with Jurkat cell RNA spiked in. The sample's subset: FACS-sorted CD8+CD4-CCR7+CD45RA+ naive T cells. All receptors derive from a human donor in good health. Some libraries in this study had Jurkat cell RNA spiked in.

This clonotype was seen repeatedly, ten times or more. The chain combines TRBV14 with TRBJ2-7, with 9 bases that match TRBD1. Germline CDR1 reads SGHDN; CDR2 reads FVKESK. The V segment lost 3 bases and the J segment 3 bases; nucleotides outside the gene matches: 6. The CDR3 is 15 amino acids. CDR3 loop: CASSQETGGYYEQYF. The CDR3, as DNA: TGTGCCAGCAGCCAGGAGACAGGGGGATACTACGAGCAGTACTTC.

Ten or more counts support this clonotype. The CDR3 is CATGVPTDTQYF. The CDR3 bases are TGTGCCACCGGCGTCCCCACAGATACGCAGTATTTT. V gene TRBV27 combines with J gene TRBJ2-3, with unresolved D. V lost 10 bases and J lost 2, with 10 bases in between. This CDR3 region has 12 residues. Germline lookup yields CDR1 MNHEY and CDR2 SMNVEV (reference sequence).